This TCR beta chain is drawn from a study of cytomegalovirus exposure and HLA in healthy donors. The overall study: Earlier work reported 90 million to 120 million unique TCR beta sequences from approximately 180 million T cells. Findings of the study overall: Later, TCR association rates were found to vary by HLA locus, highest for DRB1 and lowest for HLA-C. Per a later analysis, fewer than 20,000 TCR beta sequences showed association with HLA alleles at 0.05 false discovery rate.

PCR used 60 Vbeta primers and 13 Jbeta primers. Generated by immunoSEQ multiplex PCR, the TCRdb table keeps only in-frame clones and is missing some. The sample yields about 130,000 clones, 65% to 80% seen once. Germline lookup yields CDR1 SGHRS and CDR2 YFSETQ. V dropped 2 bases and J dropped 4; count of bases not matched to a gene: 10. This CDR3 contains 16 residues. For this clone: Its cognate antigen is unknown.

The source material was PBMCs. The TCR originated in a male donor in good health and CMV-seropositive. This rearrangement joins TRBV5-1 to TRBJ2-5, with 8 bases identical to TRBD2. The CDR3 DNA sequence: TGCGCCAGCAGCTTACTACCAGCGGGAGAGGGAGAGACCCAGTACTTC. Encoded protein: CASSLLPAGEGETQYF.